This T cell receptor (beta chain) is from a study of cytotoxic CD8 clonotypes in ibrutinib-treated CLL. In the study overall: On average, each sample had approximately 280,000 productive templates and roughly 95,000 productive rearrangements.

After removal of 4 bases from V and 6 bases from J, the junction contained 8 bases not matched to a gene. CDR3 length equals 14 residues. The germline CDR1 and CDR2 sequences are SGHRS and YFSETQ. Concerning this clone itself: Its antigen is undetermined.

Notes on the study in general: Clonality went higher at ibrutinib response and then dropped back toward baseline at progression.

The protocol was immunoSEQ multiplex PCR, while the TCRdb copy is restricted to in-frame clones and leaves out a portion. The sample lists tens of thousands of clones, under 80% seen once, with approximately 21% in the top ten. V and J are TRBV5-1 and TRBJ2-7, with 9 bases identical to TRBD1. This specimen was PBMCs, taken after 24 months of ibrutinib treatment. The clonotype was recovered from a human donor with chronic lymphocytic leukemia. The CDR3 is CASSATGTGPEQYF. CDR3 DNA sequence: TGCGCCAGCAGCGCTACCGGGACAGGGCCCGAGCAGTACTTC. The variable domain in full, with the rest retrieved from reference TRBV5-1 and TRBJ2-7, is KAGVTQTPRYLIKTRGQQVTLSCSPISGHRSVSWYQQTPGQGLQFLFEYFSETQRNKGNFPGRFSGRQFSNSRSEMNVSTLELGDSALYLCASSATGTGPEQYFGPGTRLTVT.